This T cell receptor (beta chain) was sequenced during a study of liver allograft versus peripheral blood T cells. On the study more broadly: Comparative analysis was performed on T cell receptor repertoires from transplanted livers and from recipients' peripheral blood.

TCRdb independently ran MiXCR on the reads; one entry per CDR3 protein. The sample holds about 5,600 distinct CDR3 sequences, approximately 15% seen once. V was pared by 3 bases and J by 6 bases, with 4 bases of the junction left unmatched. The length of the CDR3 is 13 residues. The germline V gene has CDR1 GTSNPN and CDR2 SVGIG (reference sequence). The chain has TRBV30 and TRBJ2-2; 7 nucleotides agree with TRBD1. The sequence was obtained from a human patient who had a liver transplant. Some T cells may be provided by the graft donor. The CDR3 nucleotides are TGTGCCTGGAGCTCACAGGGGTCCGGGGAGCTGTTTTTT. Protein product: CAWSSQGSGELFF.